This T cell receptor (beta chain) was documented in a study of CD8 T cells in Susac syndrome. Reverse transcription of about 0.5 to 1 ug RNA was carried out with random hexamers. TCRdb processed the immunoSEQ multiplex PCR reads anew with MiXCR; each CDR3 protein has one entry. There are about 160,000 distinct CDR3 sequences in the sample; less than 95% occur only once, and about 0.1% lies in the top ten. Trimming took 0 bases from V and 6 from J, leaving 12 bases between them. The CDR3 is 14 amino acids. The sequenced sample was CD4+ T cells from PBMCs. The V and J genes are TRBV23-1 and TRBJ2-7; possibly TRBD1 for D (6 bases). TRBV23-1 is given ORF status, its function remaining uncertain. The receptor's source is a human donor with multiple sclerosis. The CDR3 DNA reads TGCGCCAGCAGTCAATCGAACCCAGGGGCCGAGCAGTACTTC. It encodes CASSQSNPGAEQYF.